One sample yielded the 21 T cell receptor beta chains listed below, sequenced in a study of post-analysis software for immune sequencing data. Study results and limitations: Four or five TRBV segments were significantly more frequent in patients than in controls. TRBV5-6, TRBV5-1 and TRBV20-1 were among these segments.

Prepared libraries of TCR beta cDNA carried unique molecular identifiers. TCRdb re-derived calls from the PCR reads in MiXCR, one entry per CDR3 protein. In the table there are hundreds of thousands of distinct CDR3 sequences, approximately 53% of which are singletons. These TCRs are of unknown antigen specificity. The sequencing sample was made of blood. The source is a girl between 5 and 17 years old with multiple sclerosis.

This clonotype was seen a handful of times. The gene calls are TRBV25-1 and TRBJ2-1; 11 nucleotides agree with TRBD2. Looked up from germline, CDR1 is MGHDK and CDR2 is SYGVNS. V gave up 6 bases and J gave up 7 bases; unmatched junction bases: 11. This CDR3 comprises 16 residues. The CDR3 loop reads CASSPFTSGSVNEQFF. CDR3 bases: TGTGCCAGCAGCCCATTTACTAGCGGGAGTGTTAATGAGCAGTTCTTC.

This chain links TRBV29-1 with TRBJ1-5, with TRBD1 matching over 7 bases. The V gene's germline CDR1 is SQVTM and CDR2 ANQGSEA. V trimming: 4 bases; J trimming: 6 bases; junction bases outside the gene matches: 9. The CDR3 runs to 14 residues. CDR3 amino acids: CSVGARGESQPQHF. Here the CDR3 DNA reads TGCAGCGTTGGGGCCAGGGGGGAGAGTCAGCCCCAGCATTTT.

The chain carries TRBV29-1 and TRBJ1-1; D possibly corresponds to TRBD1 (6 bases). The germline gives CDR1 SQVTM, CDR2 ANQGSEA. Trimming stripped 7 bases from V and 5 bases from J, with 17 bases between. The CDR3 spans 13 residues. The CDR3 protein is CSADPRGGTEAFF. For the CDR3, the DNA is TGCAGCGCCGATCCCAGGGGCGGTACTGAAGCTTTCTTT.

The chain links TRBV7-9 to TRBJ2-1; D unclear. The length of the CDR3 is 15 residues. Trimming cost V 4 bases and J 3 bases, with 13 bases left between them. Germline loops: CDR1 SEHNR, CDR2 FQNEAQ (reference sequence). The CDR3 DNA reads TGTGCCAGCAGCTCCCGGGCGCCCAACTACAATGAGCAGTTCTTC. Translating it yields CASSSRAPNYNEQFF.

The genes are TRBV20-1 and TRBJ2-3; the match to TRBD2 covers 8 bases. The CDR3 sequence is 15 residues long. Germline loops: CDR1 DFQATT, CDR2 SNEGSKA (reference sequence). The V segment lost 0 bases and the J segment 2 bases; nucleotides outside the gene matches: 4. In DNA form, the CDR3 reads TGCAGTGCTAGAGATCCTAGCGGGTACACAGATACGCAGTATTTT. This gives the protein CSARDPSGYTDTQYF.

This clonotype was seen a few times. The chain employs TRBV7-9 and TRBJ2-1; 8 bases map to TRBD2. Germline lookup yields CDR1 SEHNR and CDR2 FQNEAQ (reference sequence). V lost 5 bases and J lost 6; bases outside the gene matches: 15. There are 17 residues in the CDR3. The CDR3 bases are TGTGCCAGCAGCCCGTTTAGCGGGGACGGGGCTTTCAATGAGCAGTTCTTC. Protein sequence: CASSPFSGDGAFNEQFF.

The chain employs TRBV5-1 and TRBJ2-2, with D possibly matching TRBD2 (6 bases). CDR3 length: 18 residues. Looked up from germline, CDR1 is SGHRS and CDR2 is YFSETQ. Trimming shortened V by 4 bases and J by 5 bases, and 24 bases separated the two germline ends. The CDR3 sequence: CASSPFGPDTAGTGELFF. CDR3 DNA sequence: TGCGCCAGCAGCCCATTTGGGCCAGACACGGCGGGGACCGGGGAGCTGTTTTTT.

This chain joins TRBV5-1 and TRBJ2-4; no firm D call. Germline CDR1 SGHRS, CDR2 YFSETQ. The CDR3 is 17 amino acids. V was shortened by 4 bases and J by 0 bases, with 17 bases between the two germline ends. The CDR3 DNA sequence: TGCGCCAGCAGCAAAGAAAATCGGTTTCTAGCCAAAAACATTCAGTACTTC. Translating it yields CASSKENRFLAKNIQYF.

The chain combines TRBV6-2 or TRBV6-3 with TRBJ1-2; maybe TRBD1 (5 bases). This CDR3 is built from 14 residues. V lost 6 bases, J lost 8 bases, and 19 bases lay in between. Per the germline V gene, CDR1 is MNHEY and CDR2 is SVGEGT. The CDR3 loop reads CASSPGGVGRGYTF. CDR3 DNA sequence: TGTGCCAGCAGCCCCGGAGGGGTAGGGAGGGGCTACACCTTC.

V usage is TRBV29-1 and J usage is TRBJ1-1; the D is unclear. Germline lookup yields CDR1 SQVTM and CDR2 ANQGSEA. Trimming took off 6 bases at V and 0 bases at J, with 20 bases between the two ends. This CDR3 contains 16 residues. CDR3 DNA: TGCAGCGTCCAGAAGGGTTCTTCGTTGGTGAACACTGAAGCTTTCTTT. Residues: CSVQKGSSLVNTEAFF. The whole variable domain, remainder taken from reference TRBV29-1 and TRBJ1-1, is SAVISQKPSRDICQRGTSLTIQCQVDSQVTMMFWYRQQPGQSLTLIATANQGSEATYESGFVIDKFPISRPNLTFSTLTVSNMSPEDSSIYLCSVQKGSSLVNTEAFFGQGTRLTVV.

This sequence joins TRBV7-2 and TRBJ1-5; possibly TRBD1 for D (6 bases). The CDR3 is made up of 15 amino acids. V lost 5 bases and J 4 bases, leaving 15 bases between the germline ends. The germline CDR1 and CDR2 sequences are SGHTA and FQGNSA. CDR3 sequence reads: CASSPQPDRNQPQHF. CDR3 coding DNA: TGTGCCAGCAGCCCACAACCGGACAGAAATCAGCCCCAGCATTTT. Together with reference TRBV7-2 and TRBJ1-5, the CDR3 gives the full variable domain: GAGVSQSPSNKVTEKGKDVELRCDPISGHTALYWYRQSLGQGLEFLIYFQGNSAPDKSGLPSDRFSAERTGGSVSTLTIQRTQQEDSAVYLCASSPQPDRNQPQHFGDGTRLSIL.

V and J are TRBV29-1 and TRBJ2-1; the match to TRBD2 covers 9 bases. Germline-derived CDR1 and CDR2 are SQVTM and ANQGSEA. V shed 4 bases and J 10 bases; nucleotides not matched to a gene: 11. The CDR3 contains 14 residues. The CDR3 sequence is CSVVPSGRFLEQFF. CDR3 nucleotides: TGCAGCGTTGTTCCCAGCGGGAGGTTCCTAGAGCAGTTCTTC.

Written as DNA, the CDR3 is TGTGCCAGCGGGGAACGGGGGGGTGGGAACGAGCAGTACTTC. This encodes CASGERGGGNEQYF. This chain uses TRBV6-5 with TRBJ2-4; 8 bases map to TRBD2. Gene TRBJ2-7 matches the end of the DNA better, so the J call may be wrong. CDR3 size: 14 residues. Germline CDR1 reads MNHEY; CDR2 reads SVGAGI.

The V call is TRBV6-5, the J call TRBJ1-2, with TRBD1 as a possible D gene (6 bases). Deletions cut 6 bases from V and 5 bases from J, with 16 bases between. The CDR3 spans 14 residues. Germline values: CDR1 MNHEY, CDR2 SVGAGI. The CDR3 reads CASSAGGGFYGYTF. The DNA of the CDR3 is TGTGCCAGCAGCGCCGGCGGGGGCTTTTATGGCTACACCTTC.

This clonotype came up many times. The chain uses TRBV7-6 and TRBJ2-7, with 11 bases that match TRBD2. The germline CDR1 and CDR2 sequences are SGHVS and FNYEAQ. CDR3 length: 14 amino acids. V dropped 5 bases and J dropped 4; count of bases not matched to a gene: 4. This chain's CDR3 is CASSQSSGGYEQYF. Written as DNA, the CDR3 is TGTGCCAGCAGCCAATCTAGCGGGGGGTACGAGCAGTACTTC.

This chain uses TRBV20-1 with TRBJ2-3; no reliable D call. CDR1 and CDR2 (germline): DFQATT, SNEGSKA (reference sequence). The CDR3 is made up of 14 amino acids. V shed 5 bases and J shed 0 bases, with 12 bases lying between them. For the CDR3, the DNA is TGCAGTGCTCCCCCGAAGATTAGCACAGATACGCAGTATTTT. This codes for CSAPPKISTDTQYF.

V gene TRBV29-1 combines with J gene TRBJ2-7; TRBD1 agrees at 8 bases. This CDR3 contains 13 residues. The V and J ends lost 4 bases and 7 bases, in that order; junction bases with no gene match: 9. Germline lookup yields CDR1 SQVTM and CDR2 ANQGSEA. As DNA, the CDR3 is TGCAGCGTTGGGTGGACAGGGTCGAGTGAGCAGTACTTC. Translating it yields CSVGWTGSSEQYF.

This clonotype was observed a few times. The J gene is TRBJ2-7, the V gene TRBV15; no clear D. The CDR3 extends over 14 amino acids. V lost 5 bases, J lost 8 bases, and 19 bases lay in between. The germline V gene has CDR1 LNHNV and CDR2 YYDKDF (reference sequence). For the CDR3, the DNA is TGTGCCACCAGCGCACGAACCGGGCCCAAGAAGCAGTACTTC. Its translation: CATSARTGPKKQYF.

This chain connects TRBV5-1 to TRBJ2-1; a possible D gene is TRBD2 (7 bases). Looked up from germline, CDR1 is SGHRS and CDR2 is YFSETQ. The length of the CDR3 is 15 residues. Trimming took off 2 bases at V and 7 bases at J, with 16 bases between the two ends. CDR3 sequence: CASSFLRGGGNEQFF. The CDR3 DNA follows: TGCGCCAGCAGCTTTCTGAGGGGGGGAGGGAATGAGCAGTTCTTC.

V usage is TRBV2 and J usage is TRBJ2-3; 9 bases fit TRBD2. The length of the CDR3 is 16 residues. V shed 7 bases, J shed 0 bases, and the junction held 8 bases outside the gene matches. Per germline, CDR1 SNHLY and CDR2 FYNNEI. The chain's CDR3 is CASMATSGHSTDTQYF. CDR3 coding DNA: TGTGCCAGCATGGCGACTAGCGGTCACAGCACAGATACGCAGTATTTT.

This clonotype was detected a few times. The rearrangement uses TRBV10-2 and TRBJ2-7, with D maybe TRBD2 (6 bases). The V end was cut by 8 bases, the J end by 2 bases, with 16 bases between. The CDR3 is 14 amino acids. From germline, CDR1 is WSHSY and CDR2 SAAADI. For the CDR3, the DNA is TGCGCCAGCCTTTCGGGGGTTTGGACCTACGAGCAGTACTTC. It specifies CASLSGVWTYEQYF.